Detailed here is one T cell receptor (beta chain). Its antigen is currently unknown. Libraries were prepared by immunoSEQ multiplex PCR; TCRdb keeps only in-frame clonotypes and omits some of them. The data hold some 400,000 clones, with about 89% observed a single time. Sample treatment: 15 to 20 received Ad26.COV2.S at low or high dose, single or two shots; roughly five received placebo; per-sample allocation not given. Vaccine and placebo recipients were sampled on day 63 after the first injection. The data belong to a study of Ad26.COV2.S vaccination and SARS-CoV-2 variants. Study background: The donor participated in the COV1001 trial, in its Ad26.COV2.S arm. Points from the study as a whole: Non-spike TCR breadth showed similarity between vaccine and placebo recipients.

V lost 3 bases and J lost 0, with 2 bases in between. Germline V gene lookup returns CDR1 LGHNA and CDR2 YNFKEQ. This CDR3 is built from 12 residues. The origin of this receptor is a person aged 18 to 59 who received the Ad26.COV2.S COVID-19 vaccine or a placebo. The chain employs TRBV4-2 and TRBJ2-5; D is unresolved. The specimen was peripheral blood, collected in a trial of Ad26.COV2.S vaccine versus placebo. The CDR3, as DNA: TGTGCCAGCAGCCAGAACCAAGAGACCCAGTACTTC. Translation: CASSQNQETQYF.